These 6 T cell receptor beta chains came from one sample sequenced in a study of blood T cell repertoires in COVID-19. Some clones are missing from TCRdb's copy, which holds only in-frame ones; the method was immunoSEQ multiplex PCR. The repertoire holds 200,000 to 250,000 clones, roughly 85% seen once, with 3% to 4% in the top ten. The sample consisted of PBMCs or T cells enriched from blood (not recorded which). These receptors were taken from a woman aged 40 to 50 with acute COVID-19.

This chain joins TRBV27 and TRBJ2-1; TRBD2 matches at 7 bases. J lost 2 bases, V lost 4 bases, and 8 bases had no gene match. This CDR3 spans 16 amino acids. Looked up from germline, CDR1 is MNHEY and CDR2 is SMNVEV (reference sequence). In DNA, the CDR3 is TGTGCCAGCAGTTCCAGCCGGGGGGTTGCCTACAATGAGCAGTTCTTC. Protein product: CASSSSRGVAYNEQFF.

In nucleotides, the CDR3 is TGTGCCAGCAGCCCCGGAATAGCGGGAGGGCCCGAGACCCAGTACTTC. Its translation is CASSPGIAGGPETQYF. The chain is built from TRBV7-8 and TRBJ2-5, with TRBD2 identical over 11 bases. Trimming cost V 5 bases and J 5 bases; bases outside gene matches: 10. Looked up from germline, CDR1 is SGHVS and CDR2 is FQNEAQ. The CDR3 sequence is 16 residues long.

The chain employs TRBV7-8 and TRBJ2-7; D may be TRBD2 (6 bases). The CDR3 consists of 15 residues. Germline values: CDR1 SGHVS, CDR2 FQNEAQ. V gave up 5 bases and J gave up 1 base, with 15 bases separating them. The CDR3: CASSPTRLGSYEQYF. In nucleotides, the CDR3 is TGTGCCAGCAGCCCAACGAGACTAGGGTCCTACGAGCAGTACTTC.

This rearrangement joins TRBV2 to TRBJ2-2, with TRBD2 matching over 9 bases. CDR1 and CDR2 from the germline V gene are SNHLY and FYNNEI. The CDR3 loop spans 14 amino acids. Trimming took 8 bases from V and 4 from J; bases not matched to a gene: 5. CDR3 bases: TGTGCCAGCTCGTCAGCGGGAGGCACCGGGGAGCTGTTTTTT. Protein: CASSSAGGTGELFF. Full variable domain (rest looked up from reference TRBV2 and TRBJ2-2): EPEVTQTPSHQVTQMGQEVILRCVPISNHLYFYWYRQILGQKVEFLVSFYNNEISEKSEIFDDQFSVERPDGSNFTLKIRSTKLEDSAMYFCASSSAGGTGELFFGEGSRLTVL.

The chain has TRBV27 and TRBJ2-1, with 11 positions matching TRBD2. J was trimmed by 6 bases and V by 5 bases; bases with no gene match: 6. Looked up from germline, CDR1 is MNHEY and CDR2 is SMNVEV (reference sequence). The CDR3 is 15 residues long. The CDR3 DNA reads TGTGCCAGCAGTATTCTAGCGGGAGGATCCAATGAGCAGTTCTTC. Its protein is CASSILAGGSNEQFF.

As DNA, the CDR3 is TGTGCCAGCAGCCCCAGGGTTGGATATGGCTACACCTTC. Protein product: CASSPRVGYGYTF. The V call is TRBV27, the J call TRBJ1-2; maybe TRBD1 (5 bases). This CDR3 is 13 amino acids long. The ends were cut back, 6 bases at V and 5 bases at J, with 13 bases in the middle. Germline V CDR1 and CDR2: MNHEY, SMNVEV (reference sequence).